The next 31 T cell receptor beta chains were all read from a single sample in a study of CD8 T cells in Susac syndrome. RNA was extracted with the RNeasy kit, and a quantity of roughly 0.5 to 1 ug was reverse transcribed using random hexamers. Using its own MiXCR run on the immunoSEQ multiplex PCR reads, TCRdb lists one record per CDR3 protein. The sample records about 210,000 distinct CDR3 sequences, 95% being singletons. Sequencing was carried out using CD4+ T cells from PBMCs. The receptor source for this set is a human donor with multiple sclerosis.

The gene calls are TRBV12-3 or TRBV12-4 and TRBJ2-1; 8 bases fit TRBD2. Trimming at V came to 6 bases and at J to 10 bases, leaving 14 bases not matched to a gene. The CDR3 length is 15 residues. The CDR3 DNA sequence: TGTGCCAGCAGGACACAAGCGGGGGCGGTTGAGGAGCAGTTCTTC. Amino acid sequence: CASRTQAGAVEEQFF.

The chain uses TRBV28 and TRBJ1-2; the D gene is possibly TRBD1 (5 bases). The germline CDR1 and CDR2 sequences are MDHEN and SYDVKM. This CDR3 has 14 residues. V was cut by 10 bases and J by 5 bases, with 20 bases left in between. The CDR3 DNA is TGTGCCACCTCGTCGGTGCAGACAGCGTATGGCTACACCTTC. It is translated as CATSSVQTAYGYTF.

This clonotype was seen only a few times. The rearrangement uses TRBV29-1 and TRBJ1-1; D unclear. The CDR3 runs 12 residues. Trimming stripped 5 bases from V and 2 bases from J, with 9 bases between. CDR1 and CDR2 (germline): SQVTM, ANQGSEA. The CDR3 bases are TGCAGCGTTAGCCGATTAAACACTGAAGCTTTCTTT. It translates to CSVSRLNTEAFF. Together with reference TRBV29-1 and TRBJ1-1, the CDR3 gives the full variable domain: SAVISQKPSRDICQRGTSLTIQCQVDSQVTMMFWYRQQPGQSLTLIATANQGSEATYESGFVIDKFPISRPNLTFSTLTVSNMSPEDSSIYLCSVSRLNTEAFFGQGTRLTVV.

The chain employs TRBV27 and TRBJ1-2; D is unclear. CDR1 MNHEY and CDR2 SMNVEV come from the germline V gene (reference sequence). Trimming left V 6 bases short and J 7 bases short, with 15 bases between. The CDR3 totals 13 residues. CDR3: CASSDLGSVGYTF. For the CDR3, the DNA is TGTGCCAGCAGCGACTTGGGTTCTGTTGGCTACACCTTC.

J is TRBJ1-5 and V is TRBV20-1; D is perhaps TRBD1 (5 bases). V lost 1 base and J lost 3, with 16 bases in between. This CDR3 is built from 16 residues. Germline values: CDR1 DFQATT, CDR2 SNEGSKA (reference sequence). The CDR3 region is CSARVAGRNNNQPQHF. CDR3 coding DNA: TGCAGTGCTAGAGTAGCGGGACGAAATAACAATCAGCCCCAGCATTTT.

This chain joins TRBV13 and TRBJ1-1; 9 bases fit TRBD1. Losses at the gene ends were 4 bases for V and 2 bases for J; bases not matched to a gene: 5. Germline lookup yields CDR1 PRHDT and CDR2 FYEKMQ (reference sequence). The CDR3 totals 15 residues. CDR3 nucleotides: TGTGCCAGCAGCTGGGCGGGACAGGGTAACACTGAAGCTTTCTTT. Translating gives CASSWAGQGNTEAFF.

The genes are TRBV10-3 and TRBJ2-1; D is possibly TRBD2 (5 bases). Deletions cut 5 bases from V and 8 bases from J, with 13 bases between. The germline V gene has CDR1 ENHRY and CDR2 SYGVKD. CDR3 size: 13 residues. CDR3 sequence reads: CAISTTSFHEQFF. The CDR3 nucleotides read TGTGCCATCAGTACTACTAGTTTTCATGAGCAGTTCTTC.

The chain recombines TRBV23-1 with TRBJ2-3; D is possibly TRBD1 or TRBD2 (5 bases each). TRBV23-1 is identified as an open reading frame with a role that is uncertain. Trimming cost V 4 bases and J 2 bases, with 10 bases left between them. The CDR3 is 14 amino acids. The CDR3 DNA follows: TGCGCCAGCAGTCCCCGGGACCTCACAGATACGCAGTATTTT. Encoded protein: CASSPRDLTDTQYF.

This rearrangement joins TRBV3-1 to TRBJ1-1, with TRBD1 matching 7 bases. This CDR3 comprises 13 residues. Germline V lookup: CDR1 LGHDT, CDR2 YNNKEL (reference sequence). V dropped 4 bases and J dropped 6; count of bases not matched to a gene: 5. CDR3: CASSPVTGPEAFF. The CDR3, as DNA: TGTGCCAGCAGCCCCGTGACAGGGCCTGAAGCTTTCTTT.

The chain recombines TRBV30 with TRBJ2-1; D gene unclear. The CDR3 covers 11 residues. Germline V lookup: CDR1 GTSNPN, CDR2 SVGIG (reference sequence). V was trimmed by 4 bases and J by 8 bases, leaving 9 bases between them. The CDR3 sequence is CAWTPRDEQFF. DNA of the CDR3: TGTGCCTGGACCCCACGGGATGAGCAGTTCTTC.

The chain uses TRBV9 and TRBJ2-3; no definite D call. The germline CDR1 and CDR2 sequences are SGDLS and YYNGEE. There are 14 residues in the CDR3. Trimming took off 4 bases at V and 3 bases at J, with 12 bases between the two ends. CDR3 residues: CASSTARWTDTQYF. CDR3 bases: TGTGCCAGCAGCACCGCTCGGTGGACAGATACGCAGTATTTT.

CDR3 in DNA: TGCAGCGTTGAAAGGGGACAGGGGGCAAACGAGCAGTACTTC. It translates to CSVERGQGANEQYF. This chain joins TRBV29-1 and TRBJ2-7, with 12 bases that match TRBD1. The CDR3 has 14 residues. The ends lost 2 bases at V and 5 bases at J; junction bases unmatched: 4. In germline, CDR1 is SQVTM, CDR2 ANQGSEA.

The chain carries TRBV28 and TRBJ2-3; the D is unclear. V gave up 3 bases and J gave up 2 bases, with 6 bases separating them. Per germline, CDR1 MDHEN and CDR2 SYDVKM. The CDR3 covers 13 residues. DNA of the CDR3: TGTGCCAGCAGTTTCGGTACCACAGATACGCAGTATTTT. As protein: CASSFGTTDTQYF.

V usage is TRBV10-3 and J usage is TRBJ1-2; 10 bases line up with TRBD1. The length of the CDR3 is 14 residues. After removal of 3 bases from V and 8 bases from J, the junction contained 6 bases not matched to a gene. Germline CDR1 ENHRY, CDR2 SYGVKD. CDR3 protein: CAISDSDRGQGYTF. The CDR3 bases are TGTGCCATCAGTGATTCCGACAGGGGGCAAGGCTACACCTTC.

This sequence joins TRBV12-3 or TRBV12-4 and TRBJ2-7; D gene uncertain. The CDR3 loop spans 13 amino acids. With 5 bases removed from V and 3 bases from J, the gap between germline ends came to 11 bases. CDR3 nucleotide sequence: TGTGCCAGCAGTGGAAGGAGATTCTACGAGCAGTACTTC. Translation: CASSGRRFYEQYF.

The chain uses TRBV9 and TRBJ2-2, with 7 bases aligning to TRBD2. The junction had 7 bases not matched to a gene; V was cut back by 2 bases and J by 6 bases. Germline V gives CDR1 SGDLS, CDR2 YYNGEE. The CDR3 is 15 amino acids. CDR3 sequence: CASSVRGRASGELFF. The CDR3 DNA is TGTGCCAGCAGCGTTCGTGGGAGGGCGTCCGGGGAGCTGTTTTTT.

This chain joins TRBV20-1 and TRBJ2-7, with D tentatively TRBD2 (6 bases). The CDR3 sequence is 12 residues long. In germline, CDR1 is DFQATT, CDR2 SNEGSKA (reference sequence). Trimming stripped 6 bases from V and 5 bases from J, with 14 bases between. For the CDR3, the DNA is TGCAGTGCCGCAAGCGGAGGGGACGAGCAGTACTTC. It translates to CSAASGGDEQYF.

As DNA, the CDR3 is TGCGCCAGCAGCCACAATAGGGGTGGCACTGAAGCTTTCTTT. This sequence encodes CASSHNRGGTEAFF. V and J are TRBV5-1 and TRBJ1-1; D possibly corresponds to TRBD1 (5 bases). The V and J ends lost 4 bases and 4 bases respectively, with 14 bases between them. CDR3 size: 14 residues. In germline, CDR1 is SGHRS, CDR2 YFSETQ.

This chain joins TRBV7-8 and TRBJ2-2; D call uncertain. The CDR3 length is 14 residues. Deletions cut 4 bases from V and 1 base from J, with 7 bases between. Germline V lookup: CDR1 SGHVS, CDR2 FQNEAQ. The CDR3 DNA is TGTGCCAGCAGCTCTACTCGGAACACCGGGGAGCTGTTTTTT. Its protein is CASSSTRNTGELFF.

This sequence joins TRBV20-1 and TRBJ2-3, with 10 positions matching TRBD2. The CDR3 covers 14 residues. The J segment lost 3 bases and the V segment lost 5 bases, leaving 5 bases of the junction unmatched. In germline, CDR1 is DFQATT, CDR2 SNEGSKA (reference sequence). CDR3: CSARWTSGTDTQYF. CDR3 DNA: TGCAGTGCTCGCTGGACTAGCGGAACAGATACGCAGTATTTT.

The chain is built from TRBV14 and TRBJ1-2; TRBD1 agrees at 9 bases. The CDR3 spans 15 residues. Germline CDR1 and CDR2: SGHDN and FVKESK. V gave up 0 bases and J gave up 8 bases; unmatched junction bases: 7. The CDR3 bases are TGTGCCAGCAGCCAAGATCTTGGGACAGGGTCCGGCTACACCTTC. Its translation: CASSQDLGTGSGYTF. The whole variable domain, remainder taken from reference TRBV14 and TRBJ1-2, is EAGVTQFPSHSVIEKGQTVTLRCDPISGHDNLYWYRRVMGKEIKFLLHFVKESKQDESGMPNNRFLAERTGGTYSTLKVQPAELEDSGVYFCASSQDLGTGSGYTFGSGTRLTVV.

The J gene is TRBJ1-3, the V gene TRBV20-1, with a possible D match to TRBD1 (6 bases). The CDR3 has 16 amino acids. The germline V gene has CDR1 DFQATT and CDR2 SNEGSKA (reference sequence). The V gene lost 6 bases and the J gene lost 0 bases, with 18 bases spanning the gap. CDR3: CSAEPRDMSSGNTIYF. In DNA, the CDR3 is TGCAGTGCGGAACCGCGGGACATGAGCTCTGGAAACACCATATATTTT.

This clonotype was found once. The chain recombines TRBV14 with TRBJ2-5; unclear D gene. CDR3 length: 15 amino acids. Trimming removed 1 base from V and 2 bases from J, with 11 bases in between. Germline loops: CDR1 SGHDN, CDR2 FVKESK. CDR3 bases: TGTGCCAGCAGCCAAGGGCGCCGTTTACAAGAGACCCAGTACTTC. Translating it yields CASSQGRRLQETQYF.

CDR3 nucleotide sequence: TGTGCCAGCTCACGGGCGACAGTCGATAATTCACCCCTCCACTTT. This sequence encodes CASSRATVDNSPLHF. The V gene is TRBV18, the J gene TRBJ1-6, with D tentatively TRBD1 (5 bases). The germline V gene has CDR1 KGHSH and CDR2 LQKENI. The CDR3 is 15 amino acids. The germline V and J ends were trimmed by 4 bases and 5 bases, with 12 bases remaining between them.

The chain combines TRBV29-1 with TRBJ1-4; 9 bases match TRBD1. Germline V gives CDR1 SQVTM, CDR2 ANQGSEA. The CDR3 sequence is 16 residues long. V was pared by 0 bases and J by 8 bases, with 10 bases of the junction left unmatched. In nucleotides, the CDR3 is TGCAGCGTTGAAGATTGGGTACAGGGGGCAGGAGAAAAACTGTTTTTT. It specifies CSVEDWVQGAGEKLFF. Full variable domain (rest looked up from reference TRBV29-1 and TRBJ1-4): SAVISQKPSRDICQRGTSLTIQCQVDSQVTMMFWYRQQPGQSLTLIATANQGSEATYESGFVIDKFPISRPNLTFSTLTVSNMSPEDSSIYLCSVEDWVQGAGEKLFFGSGTQLSVL.

The chain combines TRBV20-1 with TRBJ2-5; D tentatively fits TRBD1 or TRBD2 (6 bases each). Trimming removed 1 base from V and 7 bases from J, with 13 bases in between. The CDR3 totals 13 residues. Germline V gene lookup returns CDR1 DFQATT and CDR2 SNEGSKA (reference sequence). Here the CDR3 reads CSARVDGGRTQYF. DNA for the CDR3: TGCAGTGCTAGAGTAGACGGGGGCAGGACCCAGTACTTC.

This clonotype was found once. The CDR3 reads CSVGPLGSYNEQFF. The CDR3 DNA reads TGCAGCGTTGGACCATTGGGCTCCTACAATGAGCAGTTCTTC. The rearrangement links TRBV29-1 to TRBJ2-1; no definite D call. The CDR3 loop spans 14 amino acids. The germline V gene has CDR1 SQVTM and CDR2 ANQGSEA. V was pared by 4 bases and J by 0 bases, with 10 bases between.

This rearrangement joins TRBV4-1 to TRBJ1-2, with D perhaps matching TRBD1 (6 bases). V was trimmed by 1 base and J by 2 bases, leaving 17 bases between them. There are 17 residues in the CDR3. The germline gives CDR1 MGHRA, CDR2 YSYEKL. The chain's CDR3 is CASSQVSDRYFNYGYTF. The CDR3, as DNA: TGCGCCAGCAGCCAAGTATCGGACAGATACTTCAACTATGGCTACACCTTC.

This sequence joins TRBV25-1 and TRBJ2-5; 10 bases align to TRBD1. CDR1 and CDR2 from the germline V gene are MGHDK and SYGVNS. Germline trimming cut 7 bases from V and 5 bases from J; bases unmatched to any gene: 4. The CDR3 contains 13 residues. In DNA form, the CDR3 reads TGTGCCAGCACTGACAGGGGGCTTGAGACCCAGTACTTC. The encoded protein is CASTDRGLETQYF.

The chain uses TRBV12-3 or TRBV12-4 and TRBJ1-2; weak D call: TRBD1 (5 bases). This CDR3 comprises 14 residues. V dropped 3 bases and J dropped 8 bases, with 16 bases sitting between them. CDR3 sequence (DNA): TGTGCCAGCAGTTTCGGGCAGGGAGGTTGGGGCTACACCTTC. Translated: CASSFGQGGWGYTF.

This clonotype was counted once. The chain carries TRBV3-1 and TRBJ2-2; possibly TRBD1 for D (5 bases). CDR3 length: 15 residues. Per the germline V gene, CDR1 is LGHDT and CDR2 is YNNKEL (reference sequence). V was cut by 0 bases and J by 4 bases, with 9 bases left in between. The CDR3 nucleotides read TGTGCCAGCAGCCAAGAGGGGCGGACCACCGGGGAGCTGTTTTTT. Amino acid sequence: CASSQEGRTTGELFF. Complete variable domain (other parts from reference TRBV3-1 and TRBJ2-2): DTAVSQTPKYLVTQMGNDKSIKCEQNLGHDTMYWYKQDSKKFLKIMFSYNNKELIINETVPNRFSPKSPDKAHLNLHINSLELGDSAVYFCASSQEGRTTGELFFGEGSRLTVL.